The rows below give T cell receptor beta chains drawn from one sample of a study of cytomegalovirus exposure and HLA in healthy donors. The protocol was immunoSEQ multiplex PCR, while the TCRdb copy is restricted to in-frame clones and leaves out a portion. The sample gives about 87,000 clones, less than 8% of which show up once; 2% to 2.5% is in the top ten. Sequenced input: PBMCs. The receptors here all came from a man aged 50-60 years in good health and CMV-seronegative. CDR3s include the opening cysteine and the closing phenylalanine or tryptophan. Fields, in order: J gene, D gene, V gene, clone size, CDR3 protein, CDR3 DNA. The D gene is left open where the match is weak. Expanded clones are given a class, and other clones once, few, many or no size at all.

TRBJ2-3	TRBD2	TRBV18	few	CASSPIAGRTDTQYF	TGTGCCAGCTCACCCATAGCGGGACGCACAGATACGCAGTATTTT
TRBJ1-5	-	TRBV6-1	few	CASKTQTRPQHF	TGTGCCAGCAAAACTCAGACTCGGCCCCAGCATTTT
TRBJ2-2	TRBD1	TRBV15	few	CATSRVKPGGSIAGELFF	TGTGCCACCAGCAGAGTAAAGCCAGGGGGTTCTATAGCCGGGGAGCTGTTTTTT
TRBJ2-5	-	TRBV7-3	once	CASRLSDSTGYQYF	TGTGCCAGCAGATTAAGCGACTCCACCGGGTACCAGTACTTC
TRBJ2-2	-	TRBV6-5	-	CASRGLANTGELFF	TGTGCCAGCAGGGGACTGGCGAACACCGGGGAGCTGTTTTTT
TRBJ2-5	-	TRBV6-6	few	CASSSRGGQETQYF	TGTGCCAGCAGTTCCCGAGGTGGTCAAGAGACCCAGTACTTC
TRBJ1-4	TRBD1	TRBV28	few	CASSWPRDRGSNEKLFF	TGTGCCAGCAGTTGGCCCAGGGACAGGGGGTCTAATGAAAAACTGTTTTTT
TRBJ2-7	-	TRBV19	few	CASSMGPRGYYEQYF	TGTGCCAGTAGTATGGGTCCAAGGGGGTACTACGAGCAGTACTTC
TRBJ2-5	-	TRBV19	-	CASSRGEETQYF	TGTGCCAGTAGTAGGGGAGAGGAGACCCAGTACTTC
TRBJ2-7	TRBD2	TRBV27	few	CASSYLPLTSGTSYEQYF	TGTGCCAGCAGTTACCTTCCCCTAACTAGCGGTACTAGCTACGAGCAGTACTTC
TRBJ2-7	-	TRBV6-1	-	CASSGRDNSYEQYF	TGTGCCAGCAGTGGCCGGGACAACTCCTACGAGCAGTACTTC
TRBJ2-3	TRBD1	TRBV7-3	few	CASSSGTATDTQYF	TGTGCCAGCAGCTCCGGGACAGCCACAGATACGCAGTATTTT
TRBJ1-1	TRBD1	TRBV28	few	CASSRTGLMNTEAFF	TGTGCCAGCAGTAGGACAGGGCTTATGAACACTGAAGCTTTCTTT
TRBJ2-2	-	TRBV7-7	-	CASSKTRATGELFF	TGTGCTAGCAGCAAGACTAGAGCCACCGGGGAGCTGTTTTTT
TRBJ2-2	-	TRBV2	few	CARTGPINTGELFF	TGTGCCAGGACAGGACCCATTAACACCGGGGAGCTGTTTTTT
TRBJ2-3	TRBD2	TRBV11-2	-	CASSYSGGARDTQYF	TGTGCCAGCAGCTATAGCGGGGGGGCAAGAGATACGCAGTATTTT
TRBJ2-7	-	TRBV2	few	CASSLPGHPYEQYF	TGTGCCAGCAGCCTCCCCGGACATCCCTACGAGCAGTACTTC
TRBJ1-1	-	TRBV11-1	-	CASSLRDNSNTEAFF	TGTGCCAGCAGCTTACGTGACAACTCGAACACTGAAGCTTTCTTT
TRBJ1-2	TRBD1	TRBV27	few	CASSQKSTGGYYGYTF	TGTGCCAGCAGTCAAAAGTCAACAGGGGGTTACTATGGCTACACCTTC
TRBJ1-2	TRBD1	TRBV7-9	few	CASSSTRDRVDGYTF	TGTGCCAGCAGCTCTACGCGGGACAGGGTTGATGGCTACACCTTC
TRBJ2-7	-	TRBV5-1	few	CASSLGLTLSYEQYF	TGCGCCAGCAGCCTTGGACTGACCCTCTCCTACGAGCAGTACTTC
TRBJ2-7	TRBD1	TRBV10-3	few	CAISEPTDRSISYEQYF	TGTGCCATCAGTGAGCCGACGGACAGGTCGATCTCCTACGAGCAGTACTTC
TRBJ1-5	-	TRBV21-1	-	CASKLEVGQGLHQPQHF	TGTGCCAGCAAACTTGAGGTGGGACAGGGGTTACATCAGCCCCAGCATTTT
TRBJ2-7	TRBD2	TRBV5-1	-	CASSFRGGYEQYF	TGCGCCAGCAGCTTCCGGGGGGGATACGAGCAGTACTTC
TRBJ2-3	TRBD2	TRBV30	-	CAILEVAGGPSGTDTQYF	TGTGCCATCCTCGAGGTAGCGGGAGGGCCCTCCGGCACAGATACGCAGTATTTT
TRBJ2-5	TRBD2	TRBV7-2	-	CASSLGSGLATVETQYF	TGTGCCAGCAGCTTAGGTAGCGGACTAGCTACGGTGGAGACCCAGTACTTC
TRBJ2-7	TRBD1	TRBV27	few	CASSLSGIGTGSREQYF	TGTGCCAGCAGTTTATCTGGAATCGGGACAGGATCTCGCGAGCAGTACTTC
TRBJ2-1	TRBD2	TRBV14	few	CASSYSGGGYNEQFF	TGTGCCAGCAGCTATAGCGGGGGGGGCTACAATGAGCAGTTCTTC